This T cell receptor (beta chain) stems from a study of blood T cell repertoires in COVID-19. Study information: Samples came from the United States, Italy and Spain, spanning acute and convalescent COVID-19. T cells, B-cell-depleted T cells, or PBMCs supplied cDNA or gDNA.

V lost 1 base, J lost 8 bases, and 5 bases stayed unmatched. The CDR3 spans 15 residues. Germline CDR1 MNHNS, CDR2 SASEGT. Per the study methods: For nucleated cells, counts were estimated from reference gene primer amplification. Measured with immunoSEQ multiplex PCR; TCRdb has only the in-frame clones, and not every one. V, J and clone size are taken as reported in that table, and D and trimming were inferred from the DNA itself. Seen here are about 7,200 clones, about 89% observed once, and the top ten hold 7.5% to 9%. The sample taken for sequencing was peripheral blood. This TCR was sampled from a human donor in a cohort sampled during active COVID-19. The donor label of this sample is uncertain. The chain has TRBV6-1 and TRBJ2-1; 10 bases line up with TRBD1. In DNA form, the CDR3 reads TGTGCCAGCAGTGAAGGGACAGGGGGGCCCGATGAGCAGTTCTTC. It specifies CASSEGTGGPDEQFF.